Below, one T cell receptor beta chain is given with its context. Its target is not known. This sample was taken from a study of cytomegalovirus exposure and HLA in healthy donors. On the study more broadly: Earlier findings included more than 95 million unique TCR beta sequences obtained from about 180 million T cells.

Researchers ran the PCR with 60 Vbeta and 13 Jbeta primers. The protocol was immunoSEQ multiplex PCR, while the TCRdb copy is restricted to in-frame clones and leaves out a portion. Here the sample spans around 140,000 clones, more than 65% being singletons. General study points: It is likely that the observed cluster of highly shared sequence variants was a sequencing artifact. The classifier reportedly diagnosed cytomegalovirus status with high specificity and sensitivity. An analysis done earlier found most TCR beta V segments productive about 90% or about 30% of the time.

Germline assignment: CDR1 MDHEN and CDR2 SYDVKM. The length of the CDR3 is 14 residues. Trimming cost V 5 bases and J 8 bases, with 15 bases left between them. The origin of this receptor is a male donor in good health and CMV-seropositive. This sequence joins TRBV28 and TRBJ1-4; D is ambiguous. The sequenced sample consisted of PBMCs. The CDR3 loop is CASSAPIMEEKLFF. For the CDR3, the DNA is TGTGCCAGCAGTGCCCCGATAATGGAGGAAAAACTGTTTTTT.